One and the same sample provided the 13 T cell receptor beta chains below, sequenced in a study of shared clonotypes between healthy human individuals. Here immunoSEQ multiplex PCR was the method, and the copy in TCRdb shows in-frame clones only, minus some. This repertoire shows around 2.5 million clones, 93% found once; its top ten account for roughly 0.39%. Sequencing was carried out using naive CD4+ T cells from PBMCs. Specified subset: CD45RA+ positively selected. The receptors shown here come from a young man in good health. Some clones in this sample may be carry-over from other donors' samples.

The rearrangement uses TRBV28 and TRBJ1-3; D may be TRBD1 (5 bases). V was shortened by 7 bases and J by 1 base, with 17 bases between the two germline ends. There are 16 residues in the CDR3. Germline V lookup: CDR1 MDHEN, CDR2 SYDVKM. The chain's CDR3 is CASTWGLGGSGNTIYF. The DNA for the CDR3 is TGTGCCAGCACCTGGGGACTCGGAGGTTCTGGAAACACCATATATTTT.

The rearrangement uses TRBV19 and TRBJ1-2; 7 nucleotides agree with TRBD1. The germline V gene has CDR1 LNHDA and CDR2 SQIVND (reference sequence). Germline trimming cut 6 bases from V and 6 bases from J; bases unmatched to any gene: 7. The CDR3 is 13 amino acids. The CDR3 reads CASRERDRDGYTF. The CDR3 DNA reads TGTGCCAGTAGGGAGAGGGACAGAGATGGCTACACCTTC.

The CDR3 is CASFGPTKSGANVLTF. The CDR3 DNA follows: TGTGCCAGCTTTGGACCCACCAAATCTGGGGCCAACGTCCTGACTTTC. This chain joins TRBV5-6 and TRBJ2-6, with D unresolved. CDR1 SGHDT and CDR2 YYEEEE come from the germline V gene. The V gene lost 7 bases and the J gene lost 1 base, with 15 bases spanning the gap. This CDR3 spans 16 amino acids.

In this sample, this clone turned up once. J is TRBJ2-1 and V is TRBV4-3; D not resolved. This CDR3 spans 15 amino acids. Germline CDR1 and CDR2: LGHNA and YSLEER. Deletions cut 0 bases from V and 4 bases from J, with 10 bases between. In DNA, the CDR3 is TGCGCCAGCAGCCAAGACTATATCTCATACAATGAGCAGTTCTTC. Translation: CASSQDYISYNEQFF.

This clone came up once. This chain links TRBV7-2 with TRBJ2-3; TRBD1 is a possible D gene (6 bases). CDR3 length equals 15 residues. Trimming removed 5 bases from V and 2 bases from J, with 14 bases in between. The germline V gene has CDR1 SGHTA and CDR2 FQGNSA. CDR3 loop: CASSPNRVYTDTQYF. The CDR3 DNA reads TGTGCCAGCAGCCCTAACAGGGTATACACAGATACGCAGTATTTT. Using reference TRBV7-2 and TRBJ2-3 for the parts outside the CDR3, the full variable domain is GAGVSQSPSNKVTEKGKDVELRCDPISGHTALYWYRQSLGQGLEFLIYFQGNSAPDKSGLPSDRFSAERTGGSVSTLTIQRTQQEDSAVYLCASSPNRVYTDTQYFGPGTRLTVL.

The rearrangement uses TRBV5-1 and TRBJ2-7, with 7 positions matching TRBD1. The CDR3 length is 14 residues. Germline CDR1 SGHRS, CDR2 YFSETQ. Trimming took 4 bases from V and 4 from J; bases not matched to a gene: 8. The CDR3 here is CASSTPGTAYEQYF. The CDR3 DNA sequence: TGCGCCAGCAGCACACCCGGGACAGCTTACGAGCAGTACTTC.

This chain connects TRBV5-4 to TRBJ2-7, with TRBD1 matching 7 bases. Germline assignment: CDR1 SGHNT and CDR2 YYREEE (reference sequence). V trimming: 4 bases; J trimming: 4 bases; junction bases outside the gene matches: 5. This CDR3 contains 13 residues. The CDR3 is CASSTPGQYEQYF. CDR3 in DNA: TGTGCCAGCAGCACTCCGGGACAGTACGAGCAGTACTTC.

CDR3 protein: CASSSPAASGLVDIQYF. The CDR3 nucleotides are TGTGCCAGCAGTTCCCCGGCGGCTTCGGGACTGGTGGACATTCAGTACTTC. This rearrangement joins TRBV28 to TRBJ2-4; a weak D match, TRBD2 (6 bases). This CDR3 has 17 residues. Per germline, CDR1 MDHEN and CDR2 SYDVKM. V lost 4 bases and J 8 bases, leaving 24 bases between the germline ends. The full variable domain, with the rest looked up from reference TRBV28 and TRBJ2-4, is DVKVTQSSRYLVKRTGEKVFLECVQDMDHENMFWYRQDPGLGLRLIYFSYDVKMKEKGDIPEGYSVSREKKERFSLILESASTNQTSMYLCASSSPAASGLVDIQYFGAGTRLSVL.

As DNA, the CDR3 is TGTGCCTGGACTAGAGGGAGGGAAACAGATACGCAGTATTTT. This encodes CAWTRGRETDTQYF. The rearrangement joins TRBV30 to TRBJ2-3; 7 nucleotides agree with TRBD2. The CDR3 consists of 14 residues. Germline V gene lookup returns CDR1 GTSNPN and CDR2 SVGIG (reference sequence). The trim removed 4 bases at V and 3 bases at J, leaving 7 bases unmatched.

The rearrangement uses TRBV5-4 and TRBJ2-3; D is perhaps TRBD1 or TRBD2 (5 bases each). V was shortened by 5 bases and J by 2 bases, with 12 bases between the two germline ends. CDR1 is SGHNT, CDR2 YYREEE, per germline (reference sequence). The CDR3 has 14 amino acids. For the CDR3, the DNA is TGTGCCAGCAGAGATAGAGGGACCACAGATACGCAGTATTTT. This sequence encodes CASRDRGTTDTQYF.

CDR3 DNA sequence: TGCGCCAGCAGCCCCTTAGGAGCGGGAGGGCAAGAGACCCAGTACTTC. It translates to CASSPLGAGGQETQYF. J is TRBJ2-5 and V is TRBV5-1; 10 bases match TRBD2. Trimming cost V 4 bases and J 2 bases; bases outside gene matches: 8. Germline CDR1 reads SGHRS; CDR2 reads YFSETQ. CDR3 length: 16 residues. The variable domain in full, completed from reference TRBV5-1 and TRBJ2-5, reads KAGVTQTPRYLIKTRGQQVTLSCSPISGHRSVSWYQQTPGQGLQFLFEYFSETQRNKGNFPGRFSGRQFSNSRSEMNVSTLELGDSALYLCASSPLGAGGQETQYFGPGTRLLVL.

This chain connects TRBV5-4 to TRBJ2-3; D not resolved. The CDR3 has 16 amino acids. Trimming removed 4 bases at V and 5 bases at J, with 20 bases between. CDR1 is SGHNT, CDR2 YYREEE, per germline (reference sequence). The CDR3 DNA reads TGTGCCAGCAGCCGTGATGGCAGAGTGGGCGAAGATACGCAGTATTTT. Its translation: CASSRDGRVGEDTQYF.

In its sample, this clone was seen once. The J gene is TRBJ2-7, the V gene TRBV5-1, with D tentatively TRBD2 (6 bases). The CDR3 is made up of 15 amino acids. The V end was cut by 2 bases, the J end by 9 bases, with 21 bases between. Looked up from germline, CDR1 is SGHRS and CDR2 is YFSETQ. This CDR3 is CASSFGGLGTGGQYF. The DNA of the CDR3 is TGCGCCAGCAGCTTCGGCGGTTTGGGCACCGGGGGGCAGTACTTC.